Below, 10 T cell receptor beta chains from the same sample are listed, as sequenced in a study of cytomegalovirus exposure and HLA in healthy donors. In the PCR, 60 Vbeta and 13 Jbeta primers were used. The method was immunoSEQ multiplex PCR; TCRdb's version includes in-frame clones alone and lacks a portion of them. The sample lists about 55,000 clones, around 78% seen once, with approximately 1.4% in the top ten. The sample consisted of PBMCs. All receptors come from a female donor in good health and CMV-seronegative.

This chain joins TRBV9 and TRBJ2-5; possibly TRBD2 for D (7 bases). The germline V gene encodes CDR1 SGDLS and CDR2 YYNGEE. V was pared by 3 bases and J by 1 base, with 19 bases between. The CDR3 has 17 amino acids. Here the CDR3 reads CASSAGGGGGLQETQYF. CDR3 coding DNA: TGTGCCAGCAGCGCGGGGGGCGGCGGGGGCCTCCAAGAGACCCAGTACTTC.

V usage is TRBV18 and J usage is TRBJ1-1; 7 bases are shared with TRBD1. This CDR3 has 16 residues. The ends lost 2 bases at V and 1 base at J; junction bases unmatched: 7. Germline V gives CDR1 KGHSH, CDR2 LQKENI. The CDR3 loop is CASSPGRGRGNTEAFF. DNA of the CDR3: TGTGCCAGCTCACCAGGTAGGGGGCGAGGGAACACTGAAGCTTTCTTT.

This clone occurred a few times. The V and J genes are TRBV5-1 and TRBJ2-6, with TRBD1 matching over 7 bases. After removal of 2 bases from V and 2 bases from J, the junction contained 10 bases not matched to a gene. There are 18 residues in the CDR3. CDR1 and CDR2 (germline): SGHRS, YFSETQ. In DNA, the CDR3 is TGCGCCAGCAGCTTCCGGGACAGCCCTTCCACTGGGGCCAACGTCCTGACTTTC. Amino acids: CASSFRDSPSTGANVLTF. The whole variable domain, filled in from reference TRBV5-1 and TRBJ2-6, reads KAGVTQTPRYLIKTRGQQVTLSCSPISGHRSVSWYQQTPGQGLQFLFEYFSETQRNKGNFPGRFSGRQFSNSRSEMNVSTLELGDSALYLCASSFRDSPSTGANVLTFGAGSRLTVL.

This chain uses TRBV29-1 with TRBJ1-1, with D tentatively TRBD1 (6 bases). CDR1 is SQVTM, CDR2 ANQGSEA, per germline. The CDR3 sequence is 13 residues long. Trimming shortened V by 7 bases and J by 0 bases, and 12 bases separated the two germline ends. The CDR3 nucleotides read TGCAGCGAAGTACAGGGTATGAACACTGAAGCTTTCTTT. Its translation: CSEVQGMNTEAFF.

V and J are TRBV7-8 and TRBJ1-2; TRBD1 agrees at 9 bases. This CDR3 is built from 15 residues. V lost 4 bases, J lost 2 bases, and 5 bases stayed unmatched. The germline V gene encodes CDR1 SGHVS and CDR2 FQNEAQ. CDR3 nucleotides: TGTGCCAGCAGCTCCGGGACAGGGATCAACTATGGCTACACCTTC. Protein product: CASSSGTGINYGYTF.

V is TRBV6-5 and J is TRBJ1-1; 7 bases agree with TRBD1. This CDR3 region has 11 residues. In germline, CDR1 is MNHEY, CDR2 SVGAGI. The trim removed 4 bases at V and 9 bases at J, leaving 2 bases unmatched. CDR3 DNA sequence: TGTGCCAGCAGTTTGGGACAGAAAGCTTTCTTT. It specifies CASSLGQKAFF.

V and J are TRBV9 and TRBJ2-1, with TRBD1 as a possible D gene (6 bases). CDR1 is SGDLS, CDR2 YYNGEE, per germline. There are 14 residues in the CDR3. V dropped 3 bases and J dropped 6 bases, with 13 bases sitting between them. The CDR3 DNA follows: TGTGCCAGCAGCGCACTAGGACAGACCAATGAGCAGTTCTTC. This codes for CASSALGQTNEQFF.

This rearrangement joins TRBV7-3 to TRBJ2-5; 7 nucleotides line up with TRBD1. Germline V gives CDR1 SGHTA, CDR2 FQGTGA. Losses at the gene ends were 6 bases for V and 3 bases for J; bases not matched to a gene: 4. The CDR3 loop spans 13 amino acids. The CDR3 DNA sequence: TGTGCCAGCAGTTTCGACAGGGAAGAGACCCAGTACTTC. Translation gives CASSFDREETQYF.

This clone has a single count. The junction departs from the called germline gene at one end, perhaps through a read error. V is TRBV7-9 and J is TRBJ1-1, with unresolved D. This CDR3 comprises 12 residues. Germline V gives CDR1 SEHNR, CDR2 FQNEAQ (reference sequence). The CDR3 loop reads CSSSEGNTEAFF. In DNA, the CDR3 is TGTTCCAGCAGCGAGGGGAACACTGAAGCTTTCTTT.

In this sample, this clone turned up a few times. The chain employs TRBV11-1 and TRBJ2-7; 9 bases are shared with TRBD2. Germline values: CDR1 SGHAT, CDR2 FQDESV (reference sequence). CDR3 size: 15 residues. The V gene end was trimmed by 2 bases and the J gene end by 0 bases; junction bases not matched to a gene: 2. CDR3 nucleotides: TGTGCCAGCAGCTTACTAGCGGGGAGCTCCTACGAGCAGTACTTC. Protein sequence: CASSLLAGSSYEQYF.